This entry is about one T cell receptor (beta chain). Its cognate antigen has yet to be identified. Base qualities are missing; no much larger clone stands one base away. This specimen belongs to a study of blood T cell repertoires in COVID-19 (dated by TCRdb to the early 2020s). About the full investigation: Collaborator samples came from the United States, Italy and Spain and covered acute and convalescent phases of COVID-19. The repertoires were made available in a free public database intended to serve as a resource for research on the immune response to SARS-CoV-2. The material from the prospective study consisted of cDNA or gDNA derived from T cells, B-cell-depleted T cells, or PBMCs. The dataset comprised deeply sampled blood TCRbeta repertoires from subjects exposed to, actively infected with, or recovered from COVID-19. Nearly every sample came with metadata listing a de-identified subject ID, COVID-19 status, age in years and sex. HLA class I and class II types, where available, came from metadata supplied by the sample provider rather than from assay-based typing. Samples came from the ongoing ImmuneRACE study (first 160 participants) plus 1,254 subjects from 6 global collaborators. What the work shows at the level of the full study, not this receptor alone: The quantity of clinical and demographic metadata differed by source and by participant and was supplied without curation.

The immunoSEQ Assay, a bias-controlled multiplex PCR, was used to amplify TCRbeta CDR3 regions from genomic DNA. In the authors' own workflow: The number of nucleated cells in each sample was estimated from the amplification of reference gene primers within the assay. To quantify the absolute abundance of each unique TCRbeta CDR3 rearrangement, sequence reads were collapsed and filtered. For each sample, productive Simpson clonality was calculated by taking the square root of Simpson's diversity index across productive rearrangements. Imported from immuneACCESS, the table was reduced by TCRdb to in-frame sequences with V and J called. These copies leave out some clones; in studies compared against another copy, an unresolved V gene accounts for under half, and the cause of the remainder is not known. V and J calls and clone size are as listed in that table; D and trimming were resolved from the DNA. In all, the sample holds under 350,000 clones, and under 90% of those were seen once. The top ten clones comprise 8% to 10% of the sample.

A second Seattle source provided samples from volunteer blood donors who had recovered from COVID-19. The collaborating institutions used their own protocols to collect whole blood in K2EDTA tubes. For TCRbeta analysis, collaborator samples were shipped as frozen whole blood, as isolated PBMCs, or as DNA extracted from either sample type. The germline V gene supplies CDR1 SGHVS and CDR2 FNYEAQ. The junction shows trimming of 2 bases on V and 5 bases on J, and the gene matches do not reach 5 bases of it. Spanning cysteine to phenylalanine, the CDR3 consists of 15 amino acids. The kept DNA is CDR3 alone, 45 bases in frame from the first base.

The sequence came from a woman aged 50 to 60 who had recovered from COVID-19. Specimen: peripheral blood. Recombination linked TRBV7-6 to TRBJ2-5; TRBD2 agrees with 10 junctional bases. The CDR3 reads as follows: CASSLSLAGTETQYF. At the DNA level, the sequence is TGTGCCAGCAGCTTATCACTAGCGGGGACTGAGACCCAGTACTTC. Joined to the reference TRBV7-6 and TRBJ2-5 proteins, this CDR3 gives the full variable domain: GAGVSQSPRYKVTKRGQDVALRCDPISGHVSLYWYRQALGQGPEFLTYFNYEAQQDKSGLPNDRFSAERPEGSISTLTIQRTEQRDSAMYRCASSLSLAGTETQYFGPGTRLLVL.